Each of the 8 T cell receptor beta chains below was sequenced from the same sample in a study of cytomegalovirus exposure and HLA in healthy donors. The method was immunoSEQ multiplex PCR; TCRdb's version includes in-frame clones alone and lacks a portion of them. The top ten clones hold about 1% of a sample with a few hundred thousand clones, 80% to 90% of them seen once. Sequencing was carried out using PBMCs. The receptors were gathered from a woman between 18 and 30 years old in good health and CMV-seronegative.

The genes are TRBV7-8 and TRBJ2-2; D is uncertain. V was clipped by 5 bases and J by 4 bases, with 20 bases between them. Germline CDR1 SGHVS, CDR2 FQNEAQ. This CDR3 has 17 residues. CDR3: CASSPLSPTASTGELFF. CDR3 bases: TGTGCCAGCAGCCCACTCTCCCCCACCGCATCCACCGGGGAGCTGTTTTTT. Supplemented by reference TRBV7-8 and TRBJ2-2, the full variable domain reads GAGVSQSPRYKVAKRGQDVALRCDPISGHVSLFWYQQALGQGPEFLTYFQNEAQLDKSGLPSDRFFAERPEGSVSTLKIQRTQQEDSAVYLCASSPLSPTASTGELFFGEGSRLTVL.

This chain uses TRBV29-1 with TRBJ2-7, with D maybe TRBD1 (6 bases). CDR1 and CDR2 from the germline V gene are SQVTM and ANQGSEA. V was shortened by 3 bases and J by 0 bases, with 9 bases between the two germline ends. This CDR3 contains 13 residues. DNA of the CDR3: TGCAGCGTTGATGAGGGGGACTCCTACGAGCAGTACTTC. Protein: CSVDEGDSYEQYF.

A single count supports this clone. This chain connects TRBV19 to TRBJ1-1; D is perhaps TRBD1 (5 bases). Germline CDR1 LNHDA, CDR2 SQIVND (reference sequence). The length of the CDR3 is 14 residues. Trimming pared 3 bases from V and 4 bases from J, leaving 12 bases between. CDR3 in amino acids: CASSITRRGTEAFF. In DNA, the CDR3 is TGTGCCAGTAGTATCACCAGGAGGGGCACTGAAGCTTTCTTT.

The rearrangement joins TRBV11-3 to TRBJ2-2; tentatively, D is TRBD2 (5 bases). Deletions cut 2 bases from V and 4 bases from J, with 8 bases between. Looked up from germline, CDR1 is SGHNT and CDR2 is YENEEA. CDR3 size: 14 residues. CDR3 nucleotides: TGTGCCAGCAGCTTACGGGGTAGCACCGGGGAGCTGTTTTTT. Encoded protein: CASSLRGSTGELFF.

The gene calls are TRBV7-8 and TRBJ2-1, with 8 bases matching TRBD1. Trimming at V came to 5 bases and at J to 2 bases, leaving 8 bases not matched to a gene. The CDR3 length is 16 residues. CDR1 and CDR2 from the germline V gene are SGHVS and FQNEAQ. In nucleotides, the CDR3 is TGTGCCAGCAGCCAGGACAGGGAAGGGGCCTACAATGAGCAGTTCTTC. This gives the protein CASSQDREGAYNEQFF.

V usage is TRBV5-6 and J usage is TRBJ2-5; 12 bases match TRBD1. This CDR3 contains 17 residues. Germline V gene sequence: CDR1 SGHDT, CDR2 YYEEEE. V dropped 3 bases and J dropped 6; count of bases not matched to a gene: 12. The DNA of the CDR3 is TGTGCCAGCAGCTCGAATCCGGGACAGGGGGCATCGCAGACCCAGTACTTC. It encodes CASSSNPGQGASQTQYF.

The chain has TRBV6-4 and TRBJ2-3; D is perhaps TRBD2 (6 bases). This CDR3 spans 15 amino acids. From germline, CDR1 is MRHNA and CDR2 SNTAGT. The germline V and J ends were trimmed by 0 bases and 0 bases, with 7 bases remaining between them. The CDR3: CASSDSGTSTDTQYF. The CDR3 coding sequence is TGTGCCAGCAGTGACTCGGGGACTAGCACAGATACGCAGTATTTT.

This chain uses TRBV7-8 with TRBJ1-1; 9 positions match TRBD1. The CDR3 is 16 amino acids. Germline V CDR1 and CDR2: SGHVS, FQNEAQ. Unmatched junction bases numbered 14, after V lost 5 bases and J lost 7 bases. The CDR3 region is CASSLEPTGGTGEAFF. CDR3 coding DNA: TGTGCCAGCAGCCTCGAACCTACAGGGGGCACTGGTGAAGCTTTCTTT. Variable domain in full (rest from reference TRBV7-8 and TRBJ1-1): GAGVSQSPRYKVAKRGQDVALRCDPISGHVSLFWYQQALGQGPEFLTYFQNEAQLDKSGLPSDRFFAERPEGSVSTLKIQRTQQEDSAVYLCASSLEPTGGTGEAFFGQGTRLTVV.